This T cell receptor (beta chain) was sequenced for a study of response to subunit inactivated influenza vaccine. In its sample, this clonotype was seen a few times. TCRdb re-analysed the RT-PCR reads in MiXCR, keeping a single row per CDR3 protein. The sample shows roughly 650,000 distinct CDR3 sequences, 15% to 17% of them seen only once. The V and J ends lost 7 bases and 8 bases, in that order; junction bases with no gene match: 4. This CDR3 spans 12 amino acids. The germline CDR1 and CDR2 sequences are SQVTM and ANQGSEA. The receptor's source is a man in his fifties or sixties who received an inactivated influenza vaccine. The material sequenced was PBMCs from blood, taken about 12 days after vaccination. This chain joins TRBV29-1 and TRBJ2-2; 10 nucleotides align to TRBD1. CDR3 protein: CSGQGATGELFF. The CDR3, as DNA: TGCAGCGGACAGGGGGCGACGGGGGAGCTGTTTTTT.